These 10 T cell receptor beta chains share one sample of origin, sequenced in a study of cytomegalovirus exposure and HLA in healthy donors. Vbeta (60) and Jbeta (13) primers were used in the PCR. The protocol was immunoSEQ multiplex PCR, while the TCRdb copy is restricted to in-frame clones and leaves out a portion. The sample has some 190,000 clones; over 65% are singletons. Material for sequencing was PBMCs. The receptors originated from a man between 18 and 35 years old in good health and CMV-seronegative.

This rearrangement joins TRBV5-6 to TRBJ2-1; D is possibly TRBD1 (5 bases). The CDR3 runs 16 residues. Per germline, CDR1 SGHDT and CDR2 YYEEEE. V was cut by 0 bases and J by 5 bases, with 15 bases left in between. The CDR3 bases are TGTGCCAGCAGCTTGGAGCCGGACAAGGGTAACAATGAGCAGTTCTTC. Translated: CASSLEPDKGNNEQFF.

The genes are TRBV11-2 and TRBJ1-6; TRBD1 agrees at 7 bases. This CDR3 is 12 amino acids long. V shed 7 bases, J shed 7 bases, and the junction held 1 base outside the gene matches. Looked up from germline, CDR1 is SGHAT and CDR2 is FQNNGV. Written as DNA, the CDR3 is TGTGCCAGCAAGACAGGGAATTCACCCCTCCACTTT. This gives the protein CASKTGNSPLHF.

The chain carries TRBV6-4 and TRBJ2-3; possible D gene TRBD2, 7 bases. Trimming removed 0 bases at V and 2 bases at J, with 12 bases between. From germline, CDR1 is MRHNA and CDR2 SNTAGT. CDR3 length: 16 residues. The CDR3 bases are TGTGCCAGCAGTGACTCAGGGGGGGTCAACACAGATACGCAGTATTTT. As protein: CASSDSGGVNTDTQYF.

The chain recombines TRBV28 with TRBJ1-1; 10 nucleotides agree with TRBD1. The junction had 10 bases not matched to a gene; V was cut back by 3 bases and J by 12 bases. Germline V lookup: CDR1 MDHEN, CDR2 SYDVKM. The CDR3 loop spans 14 amino acids. The CDR3 spells CASSFKGQGSKTFF. In DNA, the CDR3 is TGTGCCAGCAGTTTTAAGGGACAGGGGTCGAAAACTTTCTTT. The full variable domain, rest sourced from reference TRBV28 and TRBJ1-1, is DVKVTQSSRYLVKRTGEKVFLECVQDMDHENMFWYRQDPGLGLRLIYFSYDVKMKEKGDIPEGYSVSREKKERFSLILESASTNQTSMYLCASSFKGQGSKTFFGQGTRLTVV.

J is TRBJ2-7 and V is TRBV5-1; the D gene is possibly TRBD2 (7 bases). Germline V CDR1 and CDR2: SGHRS, YFSETQ. The CDR3 is 15 residues long. V lost 4 bases to trimming and J lost 3 bases, with 17 bases between them. The CDR3 DNA reads as TGCGCCAGCAGCCAAGGACTAGGGGGGAACTACGAGCAGTACTTC. Amino acid sequence: CASSQGLGGNYEQYF. The whole variable domain, filled in from reference TRBV5-1 and TRBJ2-7, reads KAGVTQTPRYLIKTRGQQVTLSCSPISGHRSVSWYQQTPGQGLQFLFEYFSETQRNKGNFPGRFSGRQFSNSRSEMNVSTLELGDSALYLCASSQGLGGNYEQYFGPGTRLTVT.

The rearrangement links TRBV28 to TRBJ2-3; D possibly corresponds to TRBD2 (6 bases). The germline V and J ends were trimmed by 7 bases and 6 bases, with 20 bases remaining between them. This CDR3 contains 15 residues. Germline CDR1 MDHEN, CDR2 SYDVKM. The CDR3 spells CASILHAGREDTQYF. CDR3 DNA: TGTGCCAGCATATTGCATGCGGGGCGCGAGGATACGCAGTATTTT.

The chain couples TRBV5-4 to TRBJ2-7; 8 nucleotides match TRBD2. This CDR3 has 15 residues. The junction had 9 bases not matched to a gene; V was cut back by 5 bases and J by 2 bases. CDR1 and CDR2 from the germline V gene are SGHNT and YYREEE (reference sequence). This CDR3 is CASSWNSGTAYEQYF. The CDR3 DNA reads as TGTGCCAGCAGTTGGAATAGCGGGACCGCCTACGAGCAGTACTTC.

The chain has TRBV7-9 and TRBJ1-3, with D possibly TRBD1 on 6 matching bases. The CDR3 contains 15 residues. Between the trimmed V and J ends, which lost 6 bases and 1 base, there was a span of 13 bases. Germline CDR1 SEHNR, CDR2 FQNEAQ (reference sequence). The CDR3 loop is CASSGGAKSGNTIYF. In DNA, the CDR3 is TGTGCCAGCAGTGGGGGGGCGAAATCTGGAAACACCATATATTTT.

The table lists this clone with a count of one. V gene TRBV5-4 combines with J gene TRBJ2-7; 7 positions agree with TRBD1. CDR1 SGHNT and CDR2 YYREEE come from the germline V gene (reference sequence). The CDR3 spans 15 residues. V dropped 4 bases and J dropped 3; count of bases not matched to a gene: 10. CDR3: CASSLGRDSIYEQYF. The CDR3 DNA is TGTGCCAGCAGCCTCGGCCGGGACAGTATCTACGAGCAGTACTTC.

This chain joins TRBV5-4 and TRBJ2-7, with 9 nucleotides matching TRBD2. The CDR3 is 16 residues long. Germline loops: CDR1 SGHNT, CDR2 YYREEE (reference sequence). After removal of 0 bases from V and 6 bases from J, the junction contained 10 bases not matched to a gene. The chain's CDR3 is CASSLGSGTSPSEQYF. The CDR3 DNA reads TGTGCCAGCAGCTTGGGGTCCGGGACTAGCCCCTCCGAGCAGTACTTC.